This T cell receptor beta chain came from a study of cytomegalovirus exposure and HLA in healthy donors. In the PCR, 60 Vbeta and 13 Jbeta primers were used. TCRdb's copy holds only in-frame clones and misses some; the assay was immunoSEQ multiplex PCR. The sample includes about 130,000 clones, roughly 76% of them seen just once. J was trimmed by 0 bases and V by 5 bases; bases with no gene match: 3. The CDR3 is 15 amino acids. CDR1 is MNHNS and CDR2 is SASEGT in the germline V gene. The sample was PBMCs. This sequence joins TRBV6-1 and TRBJ2-5; 10 bases align to TRBD1. The receptor was isolated from an older woman in good health and CMV-seropositive. The CDR3 sequence is CASSSDRGYQETQYF. CDR3 sequence (DNA): TGTGCCAGCAGTTCGGACAGGGGGTACCAAGAGACCCAGTACTTC.